The 20 T cell receptor beta chains below all came from one sample that was sequenced in a study of cytomegalovirus exposure and HLA in healthy donors. In the PCR, 60 Vbeta and 13 Jbeta primers were used. Here immunoSEQ multiplex PCR was the method, and the copy in TCRdb shows in-frame clones only, minus some. The sample lists 100,000 to 120,000 clones, over 75% occurring once. Specimen: PBMCs. These receptors all come from a woman younger than 35 in good health and CMV-seronegative.

V is TRBV11-3 and J is TRBJ2-5; TRBD2 matches 8 bases. Trimming at V came to 5 bases and at J to 2 bases, leaving 10 bases not matched to a gene. In germline, CDR1 is SGHNT, CDR2 YENEEA. The CDR3 spans 16 residues. The CDR3 nucleotides read TGTGCCAGCAGCCTAGGGAGGCTAGCGGGTCAAGAGACCCAGTACTTC. This codes for CASSLGRLAGQETQYF.

This clone has a single count. This chain connects TRBV7-8 to TRBJ2-1; 7 bases map to TRBD2. The CDR3 extends over 15 amino acids. J lost 1 base, V lost 5 bases, and 5 bases had no gene match. In germline, CDR1 is SGHVS, CDR2 FQNEAQ. The CDR3 loop reads CASSILATSYNEQFF. The CDR3 coding sequence is TGTGCCAGCAGCATACTAGCGACTTCCTACAATGAGCAGTTCTTC. Together with reference TRBV7-8 and TRBJ2-1, the CDR3 gives the full variable domain: GAGVSQSPRYKVAKRGQDVALRCDPISGHVSLFWYQQALGQGPEFLTYFQNEAQLDKSGLPSDRFFAERPEGSVSTLKIQRTQQEDSAVYLCASSILATSYNEQFFGPGTRLTVL.

CDR3 nucleotide sequence: TGTGCCAGCGCCGGACAGGGGAAGGCAGATACGCAGTATTTT. Protein: CASAGQGKADTQYF. The rearrangement joins TRBV28 to TRBJ2-3; TRBD1 agrees at 9 bases. This CDR3 comprises 14 residues. J lost 4 bases, V lost 8 bases, and 7 bases had no gene match. The germline V gene encodes CDR1 MDHEN and CDR2 SYDVKM.

Remarks on this clone: Sequence at one end of the junction differs from germline and may be a read error. V and J are TRBV7-9 and TRBJ1-1; D not certain. The CDR3 runs 12 residues. Per germline, CDR1 SEHNR and CDR2 FQNEAQ (reference sequence). As DNA, the CDR3 is TGTTCCAGCAGCTCGGTCGGGGTTGAAGCTTTCTTT. Translating it yields CSSSSVGVEAFF. Supplemented by reference TRBV7-9 and TRBJ1-1, the full variable domain reads DTGVSQNPRHKITKRGQNVTFRCDPISEHNRLYWYRQTLGQGPEFLTYFQNEAQLEKSRLLSDRFSAERPKGSFSTLEIQRTEQGDSAMYLCSSSSVGVEAFFGQGTRLTVV.

The chain has TRBV20-1 and TRBJ2-3; a weak D match, TRBD2 (5 bases). Germline V gene sequence: CDR1 DFQATT, CDR2 SNEGSKA (reference sequence). V was trimmed by 0 bases and J by 11 bases, leaving 6 bases between them. This CDR3 has 10 residues. CDR3: CSARDRGQYF. CDR3 in DNA: TGCAGTGCTAGAGATCGGGGGCAGTATTTT.

The chain joins TRBV6-5 to TRBJ1-2, with D unresolved. Trimming shortened V by 6 bases and J by 3 bases, and 14 bases separated the two germline ends. Germline values: CDR1 MNHEY, CDR2 SVGAGI. The CDR3 totals 14 residues. The CDR3 coding sequence is TGTGCCAGCAGCACCCTAGGCCGTTACTATGGCTACACCTTC. Its protein is CASSTLGRYYGYTF.

V is TRBV2 and J is TRBJ2-5, with 7 bases fitting TRBD1. The CDR3 length is 14 residues. V was clipped by 8 bases and J by 3 bases; unmatched bases: 9. Germline V gives CDR1 SNHLY, CDR2 FYNNEI. The CDR3 spells CASGSPDREETQYF. DNA of the CDR3: TGTGCCAGCGGCTCTCCCGACAGGGAAGAGACCCAGTACTTC.

The J gene is TRBJ1-5, the V gene TRBV15; TRBD1 aligns across 8 bases. J gave up 2 bases and V 0 bases, and 3 bases lay outside the gene matches. This CDR3 is 16 amino acids long. The germline CDR1 and CDR2 sequences are LNHNV and YYDKDF (reference sequence). CDR3 residues: CATSRDQGAGNQPQHF. The CDR3 DNA reads as TGTGCCACCAGCAGAGATCAGGGGGCGGGCAATCAGCCCCAGCATTTT.

The chain links TRBV29-1 to TRBJ2-3; 9 nucleotides agree with TRBD1. There are 14 residues in the CDR3. CDR1 SQVTM and CDR2 ANQGSEA come from the germline V gene. Germline trimming cut 6 bases from V and 1 base from J; bases unmatched to any gene: 5. This CDR3 reads CSVGQGLGTDTQYF. The CDR3 region has the DNA TGCAGCGTCGGACAGGGGCTTGGCACAGATACGCAGTATTTT.

The rearrangement joins TRBV6-5 to TRBJ1-6; D is possibly TRBD1 (6 bases). V was shortened by 6 bases and J by 9 bases, with 18 bases between the two germline ends. Looked up from germline, CDR1 is MNHEY and CDR2 is SVGAGI. The CDR3 is 15 residues long. CDR3 residues: CASSSTGLQGSPLHF. The CDR3 coding sequence is TGTGCCAGCAGCTCCACAGGGCTTCAGGGTTCACCCCTCCACTTT.

The V gene is TRBV6-5, the J gene TRBJ1-2, with D perhaps TRBD1 (5 bases). This CDR3 comprises 15 residues. Germline CDR1 is MNHEY and CDR2 is SVGAGI. Trimming pared 0 bases from V and 2 bases from J, leaving 10 bases between. CDR3 nucleotides: TGTGCCAGCAGTTACTCGCAGGGCAGGAACTATGGCTACACCTTC. Its translation: CASSYSQGRNYGYTF.

This clone has more than one count but fewer than ten. This rearrangement joins TRBV5-1 to TRBJ1-3, with a weak D call TRBD1 (5 bases). This CDR3 spans 17 amino acids. V lost 2 bases, J lost 0 bases, and 15 bases lay in between. The germline gives CDR1 SGHRS, CDR2 YFSETQ. The CDR3 coding sequence is TGCGCCAGCAGCTTTATGGGGCCGCTAAGCTCTGGAAACACCATATATTTT. Its translation is CASSFMGPLSSGNTIYF.

The chain employs TRBV27 and TRBJ2-5; TRBD2 might be the D (6 bases). The germline V gene has CDR1 MNHEY and CDR2 SMNVEV (reference sequence). This CDR3 region has 15 residues. V was cut by 6 bases and J by 5 bases, with 19 bases left in between. CDR3 sequence: CASRPRDLASETQYF. The CDR3 DNA follows: TGTGCCAGCAGGCCACGGGACCTAGCGTCTGAGACCCAGTACTTC.

The V gene is TRBV28, the J gene TRBJ1-4; D might be TRBD1 (6 bases). V was clipped by 5 bases and J by 7 bases, with 14 bases between them. The germline CDR1 and CDR2 sequences are MDHEN and SYDVKM. The CDR3 runs to 14 residues. CDR3 amino acids: CASSPHREGEKLFF. Here the CDR3 DNA reads TGTGCCAGCAGTCCCCACAGGGAGGGTGAAAAACTGTTTTTT. Variable domain in full (rest from reference TRBV28 and TRBJ1-4): DVKVTQSSRYLVKRTGEKVFLECVQDMDHENMFWYRQDPGLGLRLIYFSYDVKMKEKGDIPEGYSVSREKKERFSLILESASTNQTSMYLCASSPHREGEKLFFGSGTQLSVL.

The chain combines TRBV4-3 with TRBJ2-2; 7 bases match TRBD2. The CDR3 has 15 residues. J was trimmed by 4 bases and V by 0 bases; bases with no gene match: 2. The germline gives CDR1 LGHNA, CDR2 YSLEER. In DNA form, the CDR3 reads TGCGCCAGCAGCCAAGAACCGGGGGGCACCGGGGAGCTGTTTTTT. This sequence encodes CASSQEPGGTGELFF.

This chain joins TRBV28 and TRBJ1-1; 8 bases match TRBD1. The trim removed 10 bases at V and 5 bases at J, leaving 9 bases unmatched. The CDR3 spans 13 residues. CDR1 is MDHEN, CDR2 SYDVKM, per germline. The CDR3 sequence is CATGQGWETEAFF. The CDR3 nucleotides read TGTGCCACCGGACAGGGATGGGAAACTGAAGCTTTCTTT.

The V and J genes are TRBV7-9 and TRBJ2-5, with 10 positions matching TRBD2. Per the germline V gene, CDR1 is SEHNR and CDR2 is FQNEAQ (reference sequence). V trimming: 5 bases; J trimming: 3 bases; junction bases outside the gene matches: 9. The CDR3 consists of 16 residues. CDR3 bases: TGTGCCAGCAGCCCGATAGCGGGGGGACTCAAAGAGACCCAGTACTTC. Its translation is CASSPIAGGLKETQYF. Drawing the rest from reference TRBV7-9 and TRBJ2-5, the complete variable domain is DTGVSQNPRHKITKRGQNVTFRCDPISEHNRLYWYRQTLGQGPEFLTYFQNEAQLEKSRLLSDRFSAERPKGSFSTLEIQRTEQGDSAMYLCASSPIAGGLKETQYFGPGTRLLVL.

The chain joins TRBV11-3 to TRBJ2-3, with TRBD1 matching over 10 bases. CDR3 length equals 15 residues. Unmatched junction bases numbered 4, after V lost 3 bases and J lost 4 bases. Germline CDR1 and CDR2: SGHNT and YENEEA. The CDR3 DNA is TGTGCCAGCAGCTTTGGGACAGGGGTTGCAGATACGCAGTATTTT. Protein product: CASSFGTGVADTQYF.

The V gene is TRBV11-3, the J gene TRBJ1-1; D is possibly TRBD1 (6 bases). From germline, CDR1 is SGHNT and CDR2 YENEEA. V lost 4 bases to trimming and J lost 3 bases, with 9 bases between them. CDR3 length: 13 amino acids. CDR3 loop: CASSSRTDTEAFF. The CDR3 nucleotides read TGTGCCAGCAGCTCCCGGACAGACACTGAAGCTTTCTTT.

The gene calls are TRBV5-8 and TRBJ1-1; D unclear. Germline CDR1 SGHTS, CDR2 YDEGEE. This CDR3 has 14 amino acids. The V and J ends lost 0 bases and 5 bases respectively, with 11 bases between them. As DNA, the CDR3 is TGTGCCAGCAGCTTGGAGATGGGGAGAACTGAAGCTTTCTTT. It specifies CASSLEMGRTEAFF. Drawing the rest from reference TRBV5-8 and TRBJ1-1, the complete variable domain is EAGVTQSPTHLIKTRGQQATLRCSPISGHTSVYWYQQALGLGLQFLLWYDEGEERNRGNFPPRFSGRQFPNYSSELNVNALELEDSALYLCASSLEMGRTEAFFGQGTRLTVV.